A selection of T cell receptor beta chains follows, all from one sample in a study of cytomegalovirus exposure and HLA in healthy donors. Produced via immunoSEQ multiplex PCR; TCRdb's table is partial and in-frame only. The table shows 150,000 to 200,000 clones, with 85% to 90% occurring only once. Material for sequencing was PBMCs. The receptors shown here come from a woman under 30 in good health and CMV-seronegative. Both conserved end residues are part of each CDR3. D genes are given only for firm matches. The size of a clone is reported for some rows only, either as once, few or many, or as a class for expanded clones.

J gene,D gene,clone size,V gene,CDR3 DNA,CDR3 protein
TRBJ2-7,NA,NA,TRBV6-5,TGTGCCAGCAGCGACATTGGAGGGCGCAACGAGCAGTACTTC,CASSDIGGRNEQYF
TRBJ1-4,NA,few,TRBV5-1,TGCGCCAGCAGCTTGGATGGGACACCCTCGGAAAAACTGTTTTTT,CASSLDGTPSEKLFF
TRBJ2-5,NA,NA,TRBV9,TGTGCCAGCAGCCCCTCGACTCCCTCTGAGACCCAGTACTTC,CASSPSTPSETQYF
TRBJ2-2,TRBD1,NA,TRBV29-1,TGCAGCGTGAGACAGGGGGCGGGAACCGGGGAGCTGTTTTTT,CSVRQGAGTGELFF
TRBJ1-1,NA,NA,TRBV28,TGTGCCAGCAGCCTCACAGGGACTGAAGCTTTCTTT,CASSLTGTEAFF
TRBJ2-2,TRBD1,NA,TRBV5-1,TGCGCCAGCAGCCCGGGTCAGGGGGCGGACACCGGGGAGCTGTTTTTT,CASSPGQGADTGELFF
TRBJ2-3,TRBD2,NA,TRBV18,TGTGCCAGCTCCCCGCGGGTTTTAGCGGGAGAGAGCACAGATACGCAGTATTTT,CASSPRVLAGESTDTQYF
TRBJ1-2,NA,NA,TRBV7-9,TGTTCCAGCACTTTCCAGGGACTGAACTATGGCTACACCTTC,CSSTFQGLNYGYTF
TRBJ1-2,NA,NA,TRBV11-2,TGTGCCAGCAAGTCCGGGAGCCGAGGCTACACCTTC,CASKSGSRGYTF
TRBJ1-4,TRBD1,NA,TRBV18,TGTGCCAGCTCACCACTTACAGGGGTCCCTAATGAAAAACTGTTTTTT,CASSPLTGVPNEKLFF
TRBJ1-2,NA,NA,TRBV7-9,TGTGCCAGCATCCGCGGGACGGCGGGAGGCTACACCTTC,CASIRGTAGGYTF
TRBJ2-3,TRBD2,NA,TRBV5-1,TGCGCCAGCAGCGGACTAGTCACAGATACGCAGTATTTT,CASSGLVTDTQYF
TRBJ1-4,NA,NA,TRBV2,TGTGCCAGCAGGAAGCAGGGATTTTCTAATGAAAAACTGTTTTTT,CASRKQGFSNEKLFF
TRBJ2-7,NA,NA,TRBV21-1,TGTGCCAGCAGCAAAGGGACTAGCCCATCTGGCGAGCAGTACTTC,CASSKGTSPSGEQYF
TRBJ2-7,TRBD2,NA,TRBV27,TGTGCCAGCAGTCCCGGGACTAGCGTGCCCCCCGCCTACGAGCAGTACTTC,CASSPGTSVPPAYEQYF
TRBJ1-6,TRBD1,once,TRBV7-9,TGTGCCAGCAGCTTACCCGACGGACAGGTTTATAATTCACCCCTCCACTTT,CASSLPDGQVYNSPLHF
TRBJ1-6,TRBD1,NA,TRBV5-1,TGCGCCAGCAGCTTGACAGGGGTCTATAATTCACCCCTCCACTTT,CASSLTGVYNSPLHF
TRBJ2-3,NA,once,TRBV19,TGTGCCAGTAGTAATGGGAGGAGCTACACAGATACGCAGTATTTT,CASSNGRSYTDTQYF
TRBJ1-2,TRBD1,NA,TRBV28,TGTGCCAGCAGTTTAGGACAGGGGTTTTTCTATGGCTACACCTTC,CASSLGQGFFYGYTF
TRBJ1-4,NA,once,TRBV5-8,TGTGCCAGCAGCCAGGAGGGCGAACTGTTTTTT,CASSQEGELFF
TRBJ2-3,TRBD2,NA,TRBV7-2,TGTGCCAGCAGCAAACGCGGCCTAGCGGGGGGGAGCACAGATACGCAGTATTTT,CASSKRGLAGGSTDTQYF
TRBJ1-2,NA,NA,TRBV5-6,TGTGCCAGCAGCCTGGGGGGGGGCCGCGGTAACTATGGCTACACCTTC,CASSLGGGRGNYGYTF
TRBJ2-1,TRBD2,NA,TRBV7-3,TGTGCCAGCAGCTTGGGGCCGGGACTAGCCGATGAGCAGTTCTTC,CASSLGPGLADEQFF
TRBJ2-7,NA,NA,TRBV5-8,TGTGCCAGCAGCTGGGACTTCCACGAGCAGTACTTC,CASSWDFHEQYF
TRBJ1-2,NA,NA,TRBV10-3,TGTGCCATCACCCTCCGAGAAAACTATGGCTACACCTTC,CAITLRENYGYTF
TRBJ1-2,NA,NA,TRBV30,TGTGCCTTAAGTGGGGACACCCCTGTTTCTGGCTACACCTTC,CALSGDTPVSGYTF
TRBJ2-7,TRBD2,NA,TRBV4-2,TGTGCCAGCAGCCAAGATACCGCGTCTAGCGGCGCCTACGAGCAGTACTTC,CASSQDTASSGAYEQYF
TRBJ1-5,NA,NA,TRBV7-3,TGTGCCAGCAGCTTAGGCCCACGGCGGTCAGCCAAGCTCCAGCCCCAGCATTTT,CASSLGPRRSAKLQPQHF
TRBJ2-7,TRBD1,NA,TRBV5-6,TGTGCCAGCAGCTCTACCGGGACAGGGATGAACGAGCAGTACTTC,CASSSTGTGMNEQYF
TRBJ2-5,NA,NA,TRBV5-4,TGTGCCAGCAGCTTGGGAGACTATCAAGAGACCCAGTACTTC,CASSLGDYQETQYF
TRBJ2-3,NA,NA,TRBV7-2,TGTGCCAGCAGCTTAGCCCCCCAAACGCAGTATTTT,CASSLAPQTQYF
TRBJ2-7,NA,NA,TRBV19,TGTGCCAGTAGTATAGTCGCCTTAGACTACGAGCAGTACTTC,CASSIVALDYEQYF
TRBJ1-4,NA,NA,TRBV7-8,TGTGCCAGCAGCTTAGAGGGGGTGACTAATGAAAAACTGTTTTTT,CASSLEGVTNEKLFF
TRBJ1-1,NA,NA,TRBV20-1,TGCAGTGCTGTACTAGAGCCCGCTTTCTTT,CSAVLEPAFF
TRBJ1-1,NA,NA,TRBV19,TGTGCCAGTAGCTTCACAAAATCGTACACTGAAGCTTTCTTT,CASSFTKSYTEAFF
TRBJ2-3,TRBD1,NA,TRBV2,TGTGGCCTCGGGACAGGGCGCACAGATACGCAGTATTTT,CGLGTGRTDTQYF
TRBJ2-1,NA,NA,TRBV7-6,TGTGCCAGCAGCTTAGGCGGAGCTCCCGGTGAGCAGTTCTTC,CASSLGGAPGEQFF
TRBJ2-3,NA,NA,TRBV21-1,TGTGCCAGCAAAGGAAGGGGCCCAGATACGCAGTATTTT,CASKGRGPDTQYF
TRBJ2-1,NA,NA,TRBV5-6,TGTGCCAGCAGCCACCGACTCGACTCCTACAATGAGCAGTTCTTC,CASSHRLDSYNEQFF
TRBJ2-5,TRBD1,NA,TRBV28,TGTGCCAGCAGTACGGACAGGGGGCTTCGAGAGACCCAGTACTTC,CASSTDRGLRETQYF
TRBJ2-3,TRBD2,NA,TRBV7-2,TGTGCCAGCAGTTGGGGACTAGCGGGGGGAACAGATACGCAGTATTTT,CASSWGLAGGTDTQYF
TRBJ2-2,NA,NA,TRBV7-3,TGTGCCAGCAGCCGCAGGGGTGTGGGACACGCGAACACCGGGGAGCTGTTTTTT,CASSRRGVGHANTGELFF
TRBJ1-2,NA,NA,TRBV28,TGTGCCAGCAGCCCCACTGGCTATGGCTACACCTTC,CASSPTGYGYTF
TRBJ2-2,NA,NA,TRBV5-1,TGCGCCAGCAGCTTGGGGCAGGGCGTGGACACCGGGGAGCTGTTTTTT,CASSLGQGVDTGELFF
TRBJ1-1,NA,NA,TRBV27,TGTGCCAGCAGTCCTACGATGAACACTGAAGCTTTCTTT,CASSPTMNTEAFF